Each of the 28 T cell receptor beta chains below was sequenced from the same sample in a study of beta chain features in type 1 diabetes. The entirety of the isolated RNA underwent reverse transcription, so expressed TCRB transcripts were sequenced. Assay used: immunoSEQ multiplex PCR; TCRdb lists only in-frame clones, some missing. Of about 290,000 clones listed, around 7.8% are singletons. The material sequenced was central memory CD4+ T cells from blood. These receptors were collected from a woman aged 18-29 years in good health.

The rearrangement joins TRBV5-5 to TRBJ2-7; D is tentatively TRBD1 or TRBD2 (6 bases each). The CDR3 is 13 residues long. V was clipped by 1 base and J by 6 bases, with 11 bases between them. Germline V gives CDR1 SGHKS, CDR2 YYEKEE (reference sequence). CDR3 residues: CASSLFGGSEQYV. CDR3 nucleotide sequence: TGTGCCAGCAGCTTGTTCGGGGGCAGCGAGCAGTACGTC.

The chain combines TRBV28 with TRBJ2-7; unclear D gene. Between the trimmed V and J ends, which lost 3 bases and 0 bases, there was a span of 15 bases. CDR1 and CDR2 from the germline V gene are MDHEN and SYDVKM. The CDR3 totals 16 residues. Here the CDR3 reads CASSFRTGFGSYEQYV. Here the CDR3 DNA reads TGTGCCAGCAGTTTCAGGACGGGCTTCGGCTCCTACGAGCAGTACGTC.

This chain links TRBV7-8 with TRBJ2-1; possible D gene TRBD1, 5 bases. Germline assignment: CDR1 SGHVS and CDR2 FQNEAQ. V was pared by 4 bases and J by 5 bases, with 21 bases between. The CDR3 spans 17 residues. As DNA, the CDR3 is TGTGCCAGCAGCTCCGAGTTCCTAGGGGTTGGGGACAATGAGCAGTTCTTC. It yields the protein CASSSEFLGVGDNEQFF.

This clone was observed a handful of times. V usage is TRBV2 and J usage is TRBJ1-2; D ambiguous. The germline V gene has CDR1 SNHLY and CDR2 FYNNEI. This CDR3 contains 14 residues. Trimming left V 4 bases short and J 6 bases short, with 15 bases between. CDR3 DNA sequence: TGTGCCAGCAGTGCTACTCCTGTGGCTGATGGCTACACCTTC. Translation: CASSATPVADGYTF.

This clone was seen only a few times. The J gene is TRBJ2-1, the V gene TRBV5-1, with D unclear. The CDR3 has 13 amino acids. The germline CDR1 and CDR2 sequences are SGHRS and YFSETQ. V dropped 2 bases and J dropped 1 base, with 4 bases sitting between them. CDR3 sequence (DNA): TGCGCCAGCAGCTTACAATCCTACAATGAGCAGTTCTTC. This gives the protein CASSLQSYNEQFF.

This clone has more than one count but fewer than ten. V is TRBV7-9 and J is TRBJ2-1; a possible D gene is TRBD2 (5 bases). There are 15 residues in the CDR3. CDR1 is SEHNR, CDR2 FQNEAQ, per germline (reference sequence). Trimming left V 2 bases short and J 3 bases short, with 11 bases between. Here the CDR3 reads CASSLKGERYNEQFF. The CDR3 DNA sequence: TGTGCCAGCAGCTTAAAGGGAGAGCGCTACAATGAGCAGTTCTTC.

This chain uses TRBV9 with TRBJ2-2, with 10 positions matching TRBD2. Germline V CDR1 and CDR2: SGDLS, YYNGEE. The CDR3 spans 15 residues. V shed 3 bases, J shed 4 bases, and the junction held 3 bases outside the gene matches. CDR3: CASSGGLATTGELFF. In DNA form, the CDR3 reads TGTGCCAGCAGCGGGGGACTAGCGACCACCGGGGAGCTGTTTTTT.

This chain connects TRBV19 to TRBJ1-5; D uncertain. CDR1 and CDR2 from the germline V gene are LNHDA and SQIVND (reference sequence). Trimming pared 0 bases from V and 7 bases from J, leaving 4 bases between. This CDR3 has 12 amino acids. The chain's CDR3 is CASSIDKQPQHF. In nucleotides, the CDR3 is TGTGCCAGTAGTATAGATAAACAGCCCCAGCATTTT.

The chain is built from TRBV7-8 and TRBJ1-1; D not resolved. Deletions cut 3 bases from V and 0 bases from J, with 11 bases between. The CDR3 is 15 residues long. In germline, CDR1 is SGHVS, CDR2 FQNEAQ. The CDR3 nucleotides read TGTGCCAGCAGCTTCGCGGACGGGTTGAACACTGAAGCTTTCTTT. This gives the protein CASSFADGLNTEAFF.

The chain links TRBV7-3 to TRBJ2-5; D is possibly TRBD1 or TRBD2 (5 bases each). Trimming removed 2 bases at V and 5 bases at J, with 21 bases between. CDR1 and CDR2 (germline): SGHTA, FQGTGA. The CDR3 spans 17 residues. The CDR3 coding sequence is TGTGCCAGCAGCTTAGAGGTTCGGGGCAGGGTATGGGAGACCCAGTACTTC. Protein: CASSLEVRGRVWETQYF.

This clone appeared many times. V gene TRBV28 combines with J gene TRBJ1-4, with TRBD1 matching over 7 bases. After removal of 5 bases from V and 9 bases from J, the junction contained 9 bases not matched to a gene. This CDR3 contains 14 residues. The germline V gene encodes CDR1 MDHEN and CDR2 SYDVKM. CDR3 residues: CASSPPGQTKKLFF. CDR3 DNA sequence: TGTGCCAGCAGTCCCCCGGGACAGACTAAAAAACTGTTTTTT.

The chain uses TRBV4-2 and TRBJ2-7, with no clear D. The CDR3 is made up of 18 amino acids. Germline-derived CDR1 and CDR2 are LGHNA and YNFKEQ. Trimming removed 1 base from V and 3 bases from J, with 22 bases in between. The CDR3 DNA reads TGTGCCAGCAGCCAAGCCCGACTGCTAAATCGGTGGTACTACGAGCAGTACGTC. Residues: CASSQARLLNRWYYEQYV.

This sequence joins TRBV25-1 and TRBJ2-3; D gene ambiguous. Germline assignment: CDR1 MGHDK and CDR2 SYGVNS. The CDR3 is made up of 15 amino acids. V lost 1 base and J 0 bases, leaving 8 bases between the germline ends. The CDR3 DNA sequence: TGTGCCAGCAGTGAATCGAGGAGTAGCACAGATACGCAGTATTTT. Translating gives CASSESRSSTDTQYF.

There are a few counts of this clone. V usage is TRBV5-1 and J usage is TRBJ1-2, with D hard to call. V shed 3 bases and J shed 5 bases, with 14 bases lying between them. The CDR3 has 14 residues. From germline, CDR1 is SGHRS and CDR2 YFSETQ. In DNA form, the CDR3 reads TGCGCCAGCAGCTATAGCCTAGGGAGTTATGGCTACACCTTC. Its protein product is CASSYSLGSYGYTF.

The chain combines TRBV6-6 with TRBJ2-7; D unresolved. The CDR3 runs 13 residues. Trimming pared 5 bases from V and 3 bases from J, leaving 11 bases between. In germline, CDR1 is MNHNY, CDR2 SVGAGI (reference sequence). The CDR3 region is CASSDRVNYEQYF. CDR3 in DNA: TGTGCCAGCAGTGATCGCGTCAACTACGAGCAGTACTTC.

This clone was counted only a few times. The chain links TRBV5-4 to TRBJ2-7; 9 nucleotides line up with TRBD2. Germline CDR1 reads SGHNT; CDR2 reads YYREEE (reference sequence). This CDR3 is 14 amino acids long. The ends lost 0 bases at V and 6 bases at J; junction bases unmatched: 4. CDR3 amino acids: CASSLELAGREQYF. The CDR3 nucleotides are TGTGCCAGCAGCTTGGAACTAGCGGGTCGCGAGCAGTACTTC.

This clone has a handful of counts. This chain uses TRBV7-9 with TRBJ2-5, with D uncertain. Between the trimmed V and J ends, which lost 2 bases and 2 bases, there was a span of 9 bases. CDR3 length equals 14 residues. Germline values: CDR1 SEHNR, CDR2 FQNEAQ (reference sequence). CDR3 loop: CASSLKPRQETQYF. In DNA form, the CDR3 reads TGTGCCAGCAGCTTAAAACCGCGACAAGAGACCCAGTACTTC.

The chain uses TRBV4-3 and TRBJ2-3; D could derive from TRBD1 or TRBD2 (6 bases each). This CDR3 is built from 14 residues. Germline V CDR1 and CDR2: LGHNA, YSLEER. V was cut by 5 bases and J by 6 bases, with 15 bases left in between. Written as DNA, the CDR3 is TGCGCCAGCAGCGTGGGGGGCGACAGGGATACGCAGTATTTT. Translating it yields CASSVGGDRDTQYF.

This chain uses TRBV5-1 with TRBJ2-1; D may be TRBD1 or TRBD2 (5 bases each). The V end lost 7 bases, the J end lost 0 bases, and 8 bases lay between the germline ends. The CDR3 totals 13 residues. CDR1 SGHRS and CDR2 YFSETQ come from the germline V gene. The CDR3 nucleotides read TGCGCCAGCGGGGCGGGCTCCTACAATGAGCAGTTCTTC. As protein: CASGAGSYNEQFF. The full variable domain, completed using reference TRBV5-1 and TRBJ2-1, is KAGVTQTPRYLIKTRGQQVTLSCSPISGHRSVSWYQQTPGQGLQFLFEYFSETQRNKGNFPGRFSGRQFSNSRSEMNVSTLELGDSALYLCASGAGSYNEQFFGPGTRLTVL.

In this sample, this clone turned up once. The chain is built from TRBV11-2 and TRBJ2-5; 10 bases agree with TRBD2. V was pared by 5 bases and J by 3 bases, with 6 bases of the junction left unmatched. The germline V gene has CDR1 SGHAT and CDR2 FQNNGV. The CDR3 is 15 amino acids. In nucleotides, the CDR3 is TGTGCCAGCAGCCTAGCGGGGGTTTTTAAAGAGACCCAGTACTTC. It codes for CASSLAGVFKETQYF. Drawing the rest from reference TRBV11-2 and TRBJ2-5, the complete variable domain is EAGVAQSPRYKIIEKRQSVAFWCNPISGHATLYWYQQILGQGPKLLIQFQNNGVVDDSQLPKDRFSAERLKGVDSTLKIQPAKLEDSAVYLCASSLAGVFKETQYFGPGTRLLVL.

This clone appeared many times. This sequence joins TRBV10-3 and TRBJ2-1; D is undetermined. The ends were cut back, 2 bases at V and 10 bases at J, with 12 bases in the middle. This CDR3 has 13 residues. Looked up from germline, CDR1 is ENHRY and CDR2 is SYGVKD. The CDR3 region is CAISEREVWEQFF. DNA of the CDR3: TGTGCCATCAGTGAGCGTGAGGTGTGGGAGCAGTTCTTC.

The J gene is TRBJ2-1, the V gene TRBV19, with 9 bases lining up with TRBD2. Germline V gives CDR1 LNHDA, CDR2 SQIVND (reference sequence). Unmatched junction bases numbered 9, after V lost 5 bases and J lost 4 bases. The CDR3 is made up of 16 amino acids. CDR3 sequence (DNA): TGTGCCAGTAGTTACCTTAGCGGGGGAGTATACAATGAGCAGTTCTTC. Translated: CASSYLSGGVYNEQFF.

This clone has only a few counts. The chain recombines TRBV29-1 with TRBJ1-1; D is uncertain. The CDR3 has 11 amino acids. The germline V and J ends were trimmed by 3 bases and 0 bases, with 2 bases remaining between them. The germline CDR1 and CDR2 sequences are SQVTM and ANQGSEA. The CDR3, as DNA: TGCAGCGTTGAGTTGAACACTGAAGCTTTCTTT. Translation: CSVELNTEAFF.

J is TRBJ1-6 and V is TRBV7-3; the D gene is possibly TRBD1 (5 bases). The CDR3 extends over 14 amino acids. Germline CDR1 and CDR2: SGHTA and FQGTGA. Trimming removed 5 bases at V and 6 bases at J, with 11 bases between. The CDR3 sequence is CASSVSGVNSPLHF. The CDR3 nucleotides read TGTGCCAGCAGCGTTTCGGGGGTTAATTCACCCCTCCACTTT.

CDR3 loop: CASSGQGREYEQYF. The CDR3 DNA reads as TGTGCCAGCAGCGGACAGGGTAGGGAATACGAGCAGTACTTC. V and J are TRBV27 and TRBJ2-7, with 8 nucleotides matching TRBD1. Unmatched junction bases numbered 8, after V lost 6 bases and J lost 4 bases. The V gene's germline CDR1 is MNHEY and CDR2 SMNVEV (reference sequence). This CDR3 has 14 amino acids.

This rearrangement joins TRBV4-1 to TRBJ2-5; D call uncertain. The last part of the DNA fits TRBJ2-7 better; the J call may be wrong. Germline V gives CDR1 MGHRA, CDR2 YSYEKL. The length of the CDR3 is 15 residues. This CDR3 is CASSQDEGPIYEQYF. Here the CDR3 DNA reads TGCGCCAGCAGCCAAGATGAAGGGCCGATCTACGAGCAGTACTTC.

This clone was observed many times. The chain couples TRBV11-3 to TRBJ2-1; no clear D gene. The V end was cut by 6 bases, the J end by 10 bases, with 13 bases between. The CDR3 length is 12 residues. Germline V gene data show CDR1 as SGHNT and CDR2 as YENEEA. The CDR3 region has the DNA TGTGCCAGCAGGTTACCTGCCGGGGAGCAGTTCTTC. Translating it yields CASRLPAGEQFF.

This clone was seen only a few times. This chain connects TRBV7-2 to TRBJ2-1, with TRBD2 matching over 8 bases. Germline V gene sequence: CDR1 SGHTA, CDR2 FQGNSA. Trimming at V came to 5 bases and at J to 5 bases, leaving 8 bases not matched to a gene. The CDR3 contains 15 residues. The CDR3 nucleotides read TGTGCCAGCAGCCCCCAGCGGGGGTTCAACAATGAGCAGTTCTTC. Encoded protein: CASSPQRGFNNEQFF. Full variable domain (remainder filled in from reference TRBV7-2 and TRBJ2-1): GAGVSQSPSNKVTEKGKDVELRCDPISGHTALYWYRQSLGQGLEFLIYFQGNSAPDKSGLPSDRFSAERTGGSVSTLTIQRTQQEDSAVYLCASSPQRGFNNEQFFGPGTRLTVL.